Sequencing of this T cell receptor beta chain was carried out in a study of hypomethylating agent response in myelodysplastic syndrome (dated by TCRdb to about 2021). In the study overall: The hypomethylating agents azacitidine (about 75% of the 11) or decitabine (3 of 11) were used to treat the patients. Of the myelodysplastic syndrome patients in the cohort, nine or ten were male and 2 were female. On average the patients were roughly 72 +/- 6.3 years old, and a diploid cytogenetic profile was seen most often. Response was defined as complete response or hematologic improvement, and any patient who met neither criterion was considered a non-responder. Complete response or hematologic improvement was achieved by six patients, and about 5 patients were classified as non-responders. TET2 mutation was identified most frequently, being present in 5 of 11 patients. Points the paper makes about the study in general: Only about a dozen patients were analyzed, so the cohort was small. After hypomethylating agent treatment, no significant change in richness, rarefaction diversity or clonality was seen, either across all patients or within response groups. Age matching of healthy control donors to MDS patients was not performed, and the MDS versus healthy comparison could have been impacted by this lack of age matching. Novel clonotypes appeared more often in responders, whereas non-responders had more contracted clonotypes after treatment. Whether the shared GLIPH2 clusters possibly recognize novel MDS antigens was not confirmed and still needs to be tested experimentally.

The germline V gene yields SGHTA for CDR1 and FQGNSA for CDR2. The CDR3 runs 13 amino acids, cysteine and phenylalanine included. Only the CDR3 region is kept as DNA, spanning 39 bases read in frame from base 1. Cut back by 5 bases and 7 bases, the V and J ends lie 12 bases apart. T-cell subsets were not sorted, so the analysis was performed on bulk bone marrow. Bone marrow from 11 to 12 myelodysplastic syndrome patients, collected before and after hypomethylating agent therapy, underwent immunosequencing of the TCR beta CDR3 regions. To track the repertoire longitudinally, every patient provided one baseline bone marrow along with two to three bone marrows taken at different post-treatment timepoints. Genomic DNA was extracted from whole bone marrow, and quality was checked by TapeStation, NanoDrop OneC and PicoGreen assays. Libraries were built with the immunoSEQ multiplex PCR assay. Sequencing was run at survey resolution with two replicates of about 200 ng each, for a total of about 400 ng of DNA per sample. Rearranged TCRB sequences in genomic DNA were detected with the hsTCRB kit, which uses multiplex PCR primers directed at V and J genes. To amplify the CDR3 region, the first PCR ran for about 31 cycles with the QIAGEN Multiplex PCR Kit. Sample barcodes and Illumina adapters were attached to each replicate during a second PCR lasting 7 to 9 cycles. A QuantStudio 6 together with the KAPA library quantification kit was used to quantify the pooled libraries. About 15 pM of pooled libraries was sequenced on an Illumina MiSeq using 156-cycle single-end reads and a 15-cycle index read. In the original analysis: Of roughly 170,000 unique clonotypes, approximately 1.8% were flagged by VDJdb annotation as previously reported viral-epitope-specific. The immunoSEQ Data Assistant and immunoSEQ Analyzer converted raw reads into normalized, annotated TCRB repertoires. BioAnalyzer and version 0.6.5 of the immunarch R package were the tools used for clonotype analysis. Before richness was estimated, every repertoire was downsampled to match the clone count of the smallest repertoire. Clonotypes were classified as expanded, contracted or novel by Fisher's exact tests, with novel defined as zero frequency before treatment. GLIPH2 clustered significantly changed CDR3 beta sequences using simulation_depth=1000 and kmer_min_depth=3, excluding CDR3s shorter than five residues. TCRdb's version of the immuneACCESS table is confined to in-frame rearrangements and falls short of the full clone set. An unresolved V gene accounts for under half of the shortfall where checked; the remainder is of unknown origin. The DNA gave D and trimming, while V, J and clone size come from that table. The sample table records under 5,500 clones; 70% to 90% of these occur just once. The ten largest clones represent 15% to 19% of the sample.

For this clone: The clone's antigen remains unknown. Per-base qualities were not stored, and no clone one base away is much larger.

The V gene is TRBV7-2 and the J gene is TRBJ2-4; no D gene can be assigned with confidence. The sample in question was bone marrow, obtained before or after starting hypomethylating agent treatment for myelodysplastic syndrome (not recorded which). This TCR derives from a human donor with myelodysplastic syndrome. The CDR3 region: CASSLSGSNIQYF. The nucleotide sequence is TGTGCCAGCAGCCTTAGTGGGTCCAACATTCAGTACTTC.